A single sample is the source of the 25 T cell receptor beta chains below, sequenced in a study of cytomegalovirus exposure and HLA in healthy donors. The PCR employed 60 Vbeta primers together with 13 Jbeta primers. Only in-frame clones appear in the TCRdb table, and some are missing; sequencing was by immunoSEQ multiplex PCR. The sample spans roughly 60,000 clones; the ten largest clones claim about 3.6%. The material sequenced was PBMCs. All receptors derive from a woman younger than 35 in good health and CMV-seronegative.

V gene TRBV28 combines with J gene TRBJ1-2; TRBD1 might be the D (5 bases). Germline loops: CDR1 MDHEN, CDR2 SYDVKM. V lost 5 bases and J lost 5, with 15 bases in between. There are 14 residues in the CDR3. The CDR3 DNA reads TGTGCCAGCAGTCTCCACCTAGGGGATTATGGCTACACCTTC. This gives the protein CASSLHLGDYGYTF.

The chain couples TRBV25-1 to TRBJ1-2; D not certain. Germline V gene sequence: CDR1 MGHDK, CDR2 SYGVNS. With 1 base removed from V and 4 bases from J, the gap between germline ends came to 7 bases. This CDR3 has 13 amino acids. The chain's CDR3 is CASSESPGYGYTF. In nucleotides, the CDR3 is TGTGCCAGCAGTGAATCTCCGGGCTATGGCTACACCTTC.

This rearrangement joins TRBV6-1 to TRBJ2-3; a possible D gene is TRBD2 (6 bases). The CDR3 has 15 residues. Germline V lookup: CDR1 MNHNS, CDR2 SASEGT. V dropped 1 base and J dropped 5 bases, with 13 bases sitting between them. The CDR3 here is CASSEGGVYIDTQYF. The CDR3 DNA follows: TGTGCCAGCAGTGAAGGCGGGGTTTACATAGATACGCAGTATTTT.

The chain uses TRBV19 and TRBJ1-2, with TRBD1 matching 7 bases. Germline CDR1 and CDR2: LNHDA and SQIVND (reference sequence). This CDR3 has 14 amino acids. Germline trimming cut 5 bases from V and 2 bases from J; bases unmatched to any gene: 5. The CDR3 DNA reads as TGTGCCAGTAGTTTCCCGGGACAGAACTATGGCTACACCTTC. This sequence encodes CASSFPGQNYGYTF.

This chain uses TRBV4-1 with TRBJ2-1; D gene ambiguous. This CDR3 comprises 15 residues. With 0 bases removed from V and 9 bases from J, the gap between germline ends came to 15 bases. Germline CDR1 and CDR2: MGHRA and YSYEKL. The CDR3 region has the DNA TGCGCCAGCAGCCAAGACCGTGCGGATTCCGGTGAGCAGTTCTTC. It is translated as CASSQDRADSGEQFF.

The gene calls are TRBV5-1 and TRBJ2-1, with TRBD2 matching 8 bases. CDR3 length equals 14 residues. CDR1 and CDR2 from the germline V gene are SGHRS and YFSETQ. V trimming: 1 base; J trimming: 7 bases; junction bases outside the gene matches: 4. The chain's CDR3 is CASSLSGGANEQFF. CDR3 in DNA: TGCGCCAGCAGCTTGTCGGGGGGGGCGAATGAGCAGTTCTTC.

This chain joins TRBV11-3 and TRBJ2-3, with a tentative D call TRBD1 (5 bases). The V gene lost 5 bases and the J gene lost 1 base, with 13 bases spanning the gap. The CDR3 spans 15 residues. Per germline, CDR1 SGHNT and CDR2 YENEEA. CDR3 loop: CASSQDMGRTDTQYF. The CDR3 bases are TGTGCCAGCAGCCAGGACATGGGGCGCACAGATACGCAGTATTTT.

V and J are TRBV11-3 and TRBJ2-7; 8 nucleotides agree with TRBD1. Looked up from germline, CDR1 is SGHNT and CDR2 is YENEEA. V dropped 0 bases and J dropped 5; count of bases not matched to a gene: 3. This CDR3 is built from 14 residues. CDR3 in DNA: TGTGCCAGCAGCTTAGAGTACAGGGGGAACGAGCAGTACTTC. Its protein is CASSLEYRGNEQYF.

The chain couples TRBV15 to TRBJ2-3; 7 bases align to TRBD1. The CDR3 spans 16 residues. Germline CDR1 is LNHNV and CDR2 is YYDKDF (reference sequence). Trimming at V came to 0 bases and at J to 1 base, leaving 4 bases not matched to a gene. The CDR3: CATSRDPGTGTDTQYF. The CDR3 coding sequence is TGTGCCACCAGCAGAGATCCCGGGACAGGCACAGATACGCAGTATTTT.

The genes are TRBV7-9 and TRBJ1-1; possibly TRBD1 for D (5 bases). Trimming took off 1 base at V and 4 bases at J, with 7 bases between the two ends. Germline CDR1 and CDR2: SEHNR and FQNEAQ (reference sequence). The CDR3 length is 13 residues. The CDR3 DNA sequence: TGTGCCAGCAGCTTAGGGGGGGTCACTGAAGCTTTCTTT. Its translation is CASSLGGVTEAFF.

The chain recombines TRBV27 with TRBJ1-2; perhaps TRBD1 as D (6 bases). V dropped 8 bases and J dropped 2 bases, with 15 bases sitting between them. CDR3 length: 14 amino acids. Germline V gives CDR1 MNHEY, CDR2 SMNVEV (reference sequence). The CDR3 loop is CASRLGQGNYGYTF. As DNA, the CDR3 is TGTGCCAGCCGACTGGGGCAGGGGAACTATGGCTACACCTTC.

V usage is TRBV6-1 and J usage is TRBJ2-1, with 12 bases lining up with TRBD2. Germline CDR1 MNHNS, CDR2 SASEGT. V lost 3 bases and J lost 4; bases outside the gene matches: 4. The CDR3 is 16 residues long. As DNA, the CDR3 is TGTGCCAGCAGTGAGACTAGCGGGAGTAGGTACAATGAGCAGTTCTTC. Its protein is CASSETSGSRYNEQFF.

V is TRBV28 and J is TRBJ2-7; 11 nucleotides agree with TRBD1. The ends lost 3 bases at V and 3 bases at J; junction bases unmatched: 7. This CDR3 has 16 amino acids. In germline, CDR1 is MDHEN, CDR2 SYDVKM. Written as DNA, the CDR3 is TGTGCCAGCAGTTTCAGGGGCGGGACAGGGGGCTACGAGCAGTACTTC. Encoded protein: CASSFRGGTGGYEQYF.

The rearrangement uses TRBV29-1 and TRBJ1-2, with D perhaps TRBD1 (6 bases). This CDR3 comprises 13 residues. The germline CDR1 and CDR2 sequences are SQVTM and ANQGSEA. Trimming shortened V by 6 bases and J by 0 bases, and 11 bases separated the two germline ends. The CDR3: CSVDDRTNYGYTF. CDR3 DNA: TGCAGCGTCGATGACAGGACTAACTATGGCTACACCTTC. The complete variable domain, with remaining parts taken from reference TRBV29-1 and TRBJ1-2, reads SAVISQKPSRDICQRGTSLTIQCQVDSQVTMMFWYRQQPGQSLTLIATANQGSEATYESGFVIDKFPISRPNLTFSTLTVSNMSPEDSSIYLCSVDDRTNYGYTFGSGTRLTVV.

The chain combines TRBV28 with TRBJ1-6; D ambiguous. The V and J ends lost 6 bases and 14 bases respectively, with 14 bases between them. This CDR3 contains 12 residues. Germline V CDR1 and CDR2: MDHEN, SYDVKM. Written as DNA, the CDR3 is TGTGCCAGCAGCCTAGCCTATAATGCCCTCCACTTT. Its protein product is CASSLAYNALHF.

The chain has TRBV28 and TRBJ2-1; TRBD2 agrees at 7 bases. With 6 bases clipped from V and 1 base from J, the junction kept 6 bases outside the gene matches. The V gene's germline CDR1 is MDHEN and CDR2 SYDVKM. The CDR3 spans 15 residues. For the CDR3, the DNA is TGTGCCAGCAGGGCGGGGAGGGAGTCCTACAATGAGCAGTTCTTC. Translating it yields CASRAGRESYNEQFF.

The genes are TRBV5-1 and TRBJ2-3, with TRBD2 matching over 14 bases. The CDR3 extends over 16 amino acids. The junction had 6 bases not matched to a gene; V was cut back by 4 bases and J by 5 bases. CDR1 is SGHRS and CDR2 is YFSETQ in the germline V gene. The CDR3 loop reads CASSLRLAGGQDTQYF. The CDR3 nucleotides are TGCGCCAGCAGCCTAAGACTAGCGGGGGGGCAAGATACGCAGTATTTT. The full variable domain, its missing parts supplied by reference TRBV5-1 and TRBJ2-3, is KAGVTQTPRYLIKTRGQQVTLSCSPISGHRSVSWYQQTPGQGLQFLFEYFSETQRNKGNFPGRFSGRQFSNSRSEMNVSTLELGDSALYLCASSLRLAGGQDTQYFGPGTRLTVL.

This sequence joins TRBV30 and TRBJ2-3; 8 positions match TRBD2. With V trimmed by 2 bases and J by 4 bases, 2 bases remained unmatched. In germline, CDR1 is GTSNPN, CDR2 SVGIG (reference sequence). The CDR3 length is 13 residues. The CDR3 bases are TGTGCCTGGAGTTTGCGGGGGGCAGATACGCAGTATTTT. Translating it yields CAWSLRGADTQYF.

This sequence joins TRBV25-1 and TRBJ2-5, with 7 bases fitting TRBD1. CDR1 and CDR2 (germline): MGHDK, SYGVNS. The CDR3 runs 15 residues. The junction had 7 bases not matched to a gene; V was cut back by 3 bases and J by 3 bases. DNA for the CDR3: TGTGCCAGCAGTGATAACCGGGACAGAAAAGAGACCCAGTACTTC. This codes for CASSDNRDRKETQYF.

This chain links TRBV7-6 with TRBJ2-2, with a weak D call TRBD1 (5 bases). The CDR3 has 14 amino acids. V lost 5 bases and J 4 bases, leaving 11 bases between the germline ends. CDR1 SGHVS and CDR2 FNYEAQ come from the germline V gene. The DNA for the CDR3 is TGTGCCAGCAGCCCGCCAGGGCGCACCGGGGAGCTGTTTTTT. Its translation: CASSPPGRTGELFF.

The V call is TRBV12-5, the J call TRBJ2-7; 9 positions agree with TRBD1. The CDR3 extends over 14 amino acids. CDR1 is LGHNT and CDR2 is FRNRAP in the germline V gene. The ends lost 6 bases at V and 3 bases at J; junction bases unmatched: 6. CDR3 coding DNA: TGTGCTAGTGGCCTAGAGACAGGGGGCTACGAGCAGTACTTC. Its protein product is CASGLETGGYEQYF.

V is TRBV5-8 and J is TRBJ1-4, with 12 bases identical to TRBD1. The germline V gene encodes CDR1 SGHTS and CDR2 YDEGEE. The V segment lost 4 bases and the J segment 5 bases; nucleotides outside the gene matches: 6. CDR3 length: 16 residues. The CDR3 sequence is CASSRGQGAQNEKLFF. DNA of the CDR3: TGTGCCAGCAGCCGGGGACAGGGGGCTCAAAATGAAAAACTGTTTTTT.

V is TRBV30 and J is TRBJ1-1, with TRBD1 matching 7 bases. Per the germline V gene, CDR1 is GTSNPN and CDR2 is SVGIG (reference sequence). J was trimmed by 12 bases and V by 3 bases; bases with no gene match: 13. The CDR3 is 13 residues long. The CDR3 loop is CAWSSGQLAWTFF. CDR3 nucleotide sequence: TGTGCCTGGAGCTCGGGACAGCTGGCATGGACTTTCTTT.

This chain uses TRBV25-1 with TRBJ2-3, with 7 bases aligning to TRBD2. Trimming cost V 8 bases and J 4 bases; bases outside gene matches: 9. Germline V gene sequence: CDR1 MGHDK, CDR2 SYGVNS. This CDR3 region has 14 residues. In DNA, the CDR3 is TGTGCCAGCGGGTGGGGGGGGTCTTCAGATACGCAGTATTTT. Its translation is CASGWGGSSDTQYF.

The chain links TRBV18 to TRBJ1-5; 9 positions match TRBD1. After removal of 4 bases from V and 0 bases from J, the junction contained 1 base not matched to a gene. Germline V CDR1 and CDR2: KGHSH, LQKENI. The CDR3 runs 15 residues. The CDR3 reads CASSRDRDSNQPQHF. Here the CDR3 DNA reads TGTGCCAGCTCACGGGACAGGGATAGCAATCAGCCCCAGCATTTT.